The 10 T cell receptor beta chains presented below share a single source sample, sequenced in a study of response to subunit inactivated influenza vaccine. TCRdb processed the RT-PCR reads anew with MiXCR; each CDR3 protein has one entry. This repertoire shows about 500,000 distinct CDR3 sequences, about 15% found once; its top ten account for less than 4%. This material consisted of CD4+ T cells sorted from PBMCs, taken around 2 years after vaccination. These receptors were taken from a man aged 45-69 years who received an inactivated influenza vaccine.

This clonotype has just a few counts. CDR3 residues: CSASKVSSYNEQFF. For the CDR3, the DNA is TGCAGTGCTAGTAAGGTTAGCTCCTACAATGAGCAGTTCTTC. V and J are TRBV20-1 and TRBJ2-1; no definite D call. CDR3 size: 14 residues. Germline values: CDR1 DFQATT, CDR2 SNEGSKA (reference sequence). V lost 3 bases and J lost 0, with 9 bases in between.

To note about this clonotype: At one boundary the junction diverges from the germline segment, which might be a read error. J is TRBJ2-1 and V is TRBV6-2 or TRBV6-3; 9 nucleotides align to TRBD2. The CDR3 contains 16 residues. Germline CDR1 is MNHEY and CDR2 is SVGEGT. The CDR3 is CASSYSRGGAYSEQFF. In nucleotides, the CDR3 is TGTGCCAGCAGTTACTCCCGCGGGGGGGCCTACAGTGAGCAGTTCTTC.

In its sample, this clonotype was seen a few times. The chain is built from TRBV12-3 or TRBV12-4 and TRBJ2-5; D is unclear. V lost 6 bases to trimming and J lost 9 bases, with 17 bases between them. CDR3 length: 13 amino acids. The CDR3 here is CASSRAWVFPQYF. The CDR3 region has the DNA TGTGCCAGCAGCCGAGCTTGGGTCTTTCCCCAGTACTTC.

The chain is built from TRBV4-3 and TRBJ1-6; D is possibly TRBD1 (6 bases). The length of the CDR3 is 16 residues. Trimming shortened V by 0 bases and J by 10 bases, and 16 bases separated the two germline ends. Germline CDR1 reads LGHNA; CDR2 reads YSLEER. CDR3: CASSQDLNRAGSPLHF. CDR3 DNA: TGCGCCAGCAGCCAAGATCTCAACAGGGCAGGCTCACCCCTCCACTTT.

The chain links TRBV7-2 to TRBJ2-5; TRBD2 might be the D (6 bases). Trimming took 5 bases from V and 0 from J, leaving 13 bases between them. The CDR3 extends over 15 amino acids. Germline CDR1 is SGHTA and CDR2 is FQGNSA. CDR3 nucleotides: TGTGCCAGCAGCCCGACTAGGGGAAACCAAGAGACCCAGTACTTC. Translating it yields CASSPTRGNQETQYF.

This clonotype was counted at least ten times. The gene calls are TRBV20-1 and TRBJ2-1; 8 bases agree with TRBD2. The CDR3 sequence is 14 residues long. Germline assignment: CDR1 DFQATT and CDR2 SNEGSKA (reference sequence). Trimming cost V 4 bases and J 1 base; bases outside gene matches: 3. CDR3 residues: CSAKGLESYNEQFF. CDR3 nucleotide sequence: TGCAGTGCTAAGGGACTAGAATCCTACAATGAGCAGTTCTTC.

CDR3 bases: TGTGCCTGGAGCGGGAGTTCCTACAATGAGCAGTTCTTC. Amino acids: CAWSGSSYNEQFF. This chain uses TRBV30 with TRBJ2-1, with D possibly being TRBD2 (6 bases). The CDR3 runs 13 residues. Trimming cost V 3 bases and J 1 base, with 7 bases left between them. The V gene's germline CDR1 is GTSNPN and CDR2 SVGIG (reference sequence).

A few counts support this clonotype. Written as DNA, the CDR3 is TGTGCCAGCTCACTGGGCCCCAGGGCGAATTCACCCCTCCACTTT. This gives the protein CASSLGPRANSPLHF. The J gene is TRBJ1-6, the V gene TRBV18, with D perhaps matching TRBD1 (5 bases). The CDR3 extends over 15 amino acids. Trimming removed 4 bases from V and 7 bases from J, with 14 bases in between. Germline lookup yields CDR1 KGHSH and CDR2 LQKENI. The entire variable domain, with the rest obtained from reference TRBV18 and TRBJ1-6, is as follows: NAGVMQNPRHLVRRRGQEARLRCSPMKGHSHVYWYRQLPEEGLKFMVYLQKENIIDESGMPKERFSAEFPKEGPSILRIQQVVRGDSAAYFCASSLGPRANSPLHFGNGTRLTVT.

This clonotype was seen a handful of times. The chain employs TRBV7-2 and TRBJ2-7, with a tentative D call TRBD2 (6 bases). With 3 bases removed from V and 2 bases from J, the gap between germline ends came to 20 bases. Germline-derived CDR1 and CDR2 are SGHTA and FQGNSA. The CDR3 runs to 17 residues. CDR3 protein: CASSFSTRAGDAYEQYF. Written as DNA, the CDR3 is TGTGCCAGCAGCTTCTCCACCCGAGCGGGTGACGCCTACGAGCAGTACTTC.

Here the CDR3 reads CSATSDRVGAFF. The CDR3 bases are TGCAGTGCTACCTCGGACAGGGTTGGGGCTTTCTTT. The gene calls are TRBV20-1 and TRBJ1-1; TRBD1 aligns across 8 bases. V shed 4 bases and J 11 bases; nucleotides not matched to a gene: 9. CDR3 size: 12 residues. Per germline, CDR1 DFQATT and CDR2 SNEGSKA (reference sequence).